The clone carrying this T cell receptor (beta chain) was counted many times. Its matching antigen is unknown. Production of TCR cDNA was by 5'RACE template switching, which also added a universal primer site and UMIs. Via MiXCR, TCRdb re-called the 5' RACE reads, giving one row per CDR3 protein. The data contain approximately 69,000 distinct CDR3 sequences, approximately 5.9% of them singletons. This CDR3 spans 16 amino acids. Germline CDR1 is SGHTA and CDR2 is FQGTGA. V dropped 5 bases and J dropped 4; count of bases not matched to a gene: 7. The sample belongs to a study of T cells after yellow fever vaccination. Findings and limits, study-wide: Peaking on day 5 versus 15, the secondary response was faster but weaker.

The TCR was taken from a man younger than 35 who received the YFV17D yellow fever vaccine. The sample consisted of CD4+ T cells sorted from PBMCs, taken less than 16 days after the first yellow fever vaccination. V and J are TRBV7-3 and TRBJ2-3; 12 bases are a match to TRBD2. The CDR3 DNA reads TGTGCCAGCAGCCTGACTAGCGGGGGATCAGCAGATACGCAGTATTTT. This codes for CASSLTSGGSADTQYF.